The 18 T cell receptor beta chains below all came from one sample that was sequenced in a study of OX40 agonist ivuxolimab in advanced cancers. Profiled with immunoSEQ multiplex PCR; TCRdb holds only in-frame clones, not every one. Counted here are under 80,000 clones, about 85% occurring once; the ten biggest clones make up about 4.1%. The material was CD4+ or CD8+ T cells sorted from blood, obtained in a trial of the OX40 agonist ivuxolimab. Receptors originate from an adult with an advanced solid tumor such as melanoma, head and neck, liver or kidney cancer.

The rearrangement uses TRBV5-6 and TRBJ2-5; D unresolved. Germline V gene lookup returns CDR1 SGHDT and CDR2 YYEEEE. The CDR3 loop spans 12 amino acids. Trimming pared 6 bases from V and 1 base from J, leaving 7 bases between. The CDR3 bases are TGTGCCAGCACCGGTTCCCAAGAGACCCAGTACTTC. This translates into CASTGSQETQYF.

This clone occurred once. This rearrangement joins TRBV5-1 to TRBJ1-6; no clear D gene. V was trimmed by 4 bases and J by 0 bases, leaving 11 bases between them. The germline gives CDR1 SGHRS, CDR2 YFSETQ. The CDR3 loop spans 16 amino acids. The CDR3 spells CASSLQASSYNSPLHF. The CDR3 nucleotides are TGCGCCAGCAGCCTTCAGGCGAGCTCCTATAATTCACCCCTCCACTTT. Complete variable domain (other parts from reference TRBV5-1 and TRBJ1-6): KAGVTQTPRYLIKTRGQQVTLSCSPISGHRSVSWYQQTPGQGLQFLFEYFSETQRNKGNFPGRFSGRQFSNSRSEMNVSTLELGDSALYLCASSLQASSYNSPLHFGNGTRLTVT.

The chain carries TRBV21-1 and TRBJ1-5. TRBV21-1 is a known pseudogene. The CDR3 covers 15 residues. CDR3 region: CASTILKDNNQPQHF. CDR3 nucleotide sequence: TGTGCCAGCACCATCCTCAAGGATAATAATCAGCCCCAGCATTTT.

On this clone: Distinct nucleotide sequences in the sample also encode this CDR3. This chain joins TRBV2 and TRBJ2-1; 10 bases are shared with TRBD2. CDR1 and CDR2 (germline): SNHLY, FYNNEI. The J segment lost 3 bases and the V segment lost 1 base, leaving 0 bases of the junction unmatched. The CDR3 is made up of 15 amino acids. Here the CDR3 DNA reads TGTGCCAGCAGTGAAGTAGCGGGAGGCTACAATGAGCAGTTCTTC. Its protein is CASSEVAGGYNEQFF.

This chain joins TRBV6-5 and TRBJ1-5; possible D gene TRBD1, 5 bases. This CDR3 is 15 amino acids long. The V end was cut by 7 bases, the J end by 4 bases, with 17 bases between. In germline, CDR1 is MNHEY, CDR2 SVGAGI. CDR3 sequence (DNA): TGTGCCAGCACCCAGAGGATGGGGGGGAATCAGCCCCAGCATTTT. As protein: CASTQRMGGNQPQHF.

This rearrangement joins TRBV6-5 to TRBJ1-2; 11 bases fit TRBD1. The CDR3 has 14 amino acids. Germline assignment: CDR1 MNHEY and CDR2 SVGAGI. With 2 bases clipped from V and 5 bases from J, the junction kept 1 base outside the gene matches. The CDR3 protein is CASSYRDRGYGYTF. CDR3 in DNA: TGTGCCAGCAGTTACAGGGACAGGGGGTATGGCTACACCTTC.

As regards this clone: Sequence at one end of the junction differs from germline and may be a read error. The chain links TRBV7-8 to TRBJ1-6, with D unresolved. The CDR3 spans 14 residues. Germline assignment: CDR1 SGHVS and CDR2 FQNEAQ. The CDR3 nucleotides are TGTGCCAGCAGCTTAGCTCACAGAGATTCACCCCCCCACTTT. Protein sequence: CASSLAHRDSPPHF.

The genes are TRBV9 and TRBJ2-7; the match to TRBD1 covers 10 bases. This CDR3 spans 16 amino acids. Trimming at V came to 0 bases and at J to 6 bases, leaving 9 bases not matched to a gene. The germline gives CDR1 SGDLS, CDR2 YYNGEE. CDR3 sequence (DNA): TGTGCCAGCAGCGTAGCGATAGCGGGACAGGGGCTCGAGCAGTACTTC. Translation: CASSVAIAGQGLEQYF.

The rearrangement uses TRBV7-6 and TRBJ2-2; D might be TRBD1 (5 bases). Germline CDR1 and CDR2: SGHVS and FNYEAQ. The ends were cut back, 1 base at V and 6 bases at J, with 9 bases in the middle. The CDR3 loop spans 14 amino acids. The CDR3: CASSLVLTAGELFF. In DNA, the CDR3 is TGTGCCAGCAGCTTAGTGTTGACAGCCGGGGAGCTGTTTTTT. The variable domain in full, completed from reference TRBV7-6 and TRBJ2-2, reads GAGVSQSPRYKVTKRGQDVALRCDPISGHVSLYWYRQALGQGPEFLTYFNYEAQQDKSGLPNDRFSAERPEGSISTLTIQRTEQRDSAMYRCASSLVLTAGELFFGEGSRLTVL.

V gene TRBV11-3 combines with J gene TRBJ1-1; D unresolved. CDR1 is SGHNT and CDR2 is YENEEA in the germline V gene. The CDR3 is 14 amino acids. The V end was cut by 0 bases, the J end by 3 bases, with 8 bases between. The CDR3 region has the DNA TGTGCCAGCAGCTTAGATCCCCAGGACACTGAAGCTTTCTTT. Translating it yields CASSLDPQDTEAFF.

The chain links TRBV5-6 to TRBJ1-2, with D perhaps TRBD1 (5 bases). In germline, CDR1 is SGHDT, CDR2 YYEEEE. With 7 bases removed from V and 4 bases from J, the gap between germline ends came to 8 bases. The CDR3 sequence is 11 residues long. DNA of the CDR3: TGTGCCAGCGGCGGGGGCTATGGCTACACCTTC. Protein product: CASGGGYGYTF.

The rearrangement joins TRBV10-3 to TRBJ2-1, with 7 bases fitting TRBD1. Unmatched junction bases numbered 13, after V lost 2 bases and J lost 15 bases. CDR1 ENHRY and CDR2 SYGVKD come from the germline V gene. The CDR3 is made up of 14 amino acids. The CDR3 reads CAISETTGVGAWFF. The CDR3 DNA follows: TGTGCCATCAGTGAGACCACAGGGGTTGGGGCTTGGTTCTTC.

This rearrangement joins TRBV7-2 to TRBJ2-1; 7 bases are shared with TRBD1. CDR1 and CDR2 (germline): SGHTA, FQGNSA. The CDR3 extends over 14 amino acids. V shed 2 bases, J shed 9 bases, and the junction held 7 bases outside the gene matches. CDR3 sequence: CASSLRQGVSEQFF. In DNA form, the CDR3 reads TGTGCCAGCAGCTTAAGACAGGGTGTGAGTGAGCAGTTCTTC.

J is TRBJ1-1 and V is TRBV4-1; a weak D match, TRBD1 (6 bases). The CDR3 extends over 12 amino acids. Germline V lookup: CDR1 MGHRA, CDR2 YSYEKL. V was clipped by 0 bases and J by 11 bases, with 10 bases between them. The DNA of the CDR3 is TGCGCCAGCAGCCAAGATACAGGGCGGGCTTTCTTT. It specifies CASSQDTGRAFF.

V usage is TRBV28 and J usage is TRBJ2-6; TRBD1 or TRBD2 may be the D gene (6 bases each). Germline assignment: CDR1 MDHEN and CDR2 SYDVKM. The CDR3 runs 18 residues. Trimming shortened V by 4 bases and J by 4 bases, and 20 bases separated the two germline ends. CDR3 nucleotide sequence: TGTGCCAGCAGTTCAGATTGGGGGGCCCGATCAGGGGCCAACGTCCTGACTTTC. Translating it yields CASSSDWGARSGANVLTF. Looking up the rest from reference TRBV28 and TRBJ2-6 gives the full variable domain: DVKVTQSSRYLVKRTGEKVFLECVQDMDHENMFWYRQDPGLGLRLIYFSYDVKMKEKGDIPEGYSVSREKKERFSLILESASTNQTSMYLCASSSDWGARSGANVLTFGAGSRLTVL.

V and J are TRBV11-2 and TRBJ2-1, with D tentatively TRBD1 (5 bases). With 4 bases removed from V and 2 bases from J, the gap between germline ends came to 9 bases. The CDR3 is made up of 14 amino acids. Germline CDR1 SGHAT, CDR2 FQNNGV. The CDR3 sequence is CASSSRQTYNEQFF. The CDR3 DNA follows: TGTGCCAGCAGCTCCCGACAGACCTACAATGAGCAGTTCTTC.

The chain carries TRBV18 and TRBJ2-5; D is unclear. CDR1 and CDR2 from the germline V gene are KGHSH and LQKENI. Trimming took off 4 bases at V and 0 bases at J, with 12 bases between the two ends. The CDR3 contains 15 residues. In nucleotides, the CDR3 is TGTGCCAGCTCACGCCCCCCAGAATACCAAGAGACCCAGTACTTC. This encodes CASSRPPEYQETQYF.

This chain connects TRBV4-1 to TRBJ2-5; D ambiguous. The CDR3 extends over 14 amino acids. The germline CDR1 and CDR2 sequences are MGHRA and YSYEKL. Trimming stripped 3 bases from V and 5 bases from J, with 13 bases between. The CDR3 spells CASSQFTPVETQYF. DNA of the CDR3: TGCGCCAGCAGCCAGTTTACACCAGTGGAGACCCAGTACTTC.